This is a list of T cell receptor beta chains from one sample in a study of T cell repertoires in cytomegalovirus infection. MiXCR was run by TCRdb on the reads, yielding one entry per CDR3 protein. The table has some 300,000 distinct CDR3 sequences, about 8.8% seen once; the top ten hold approximately 2.4%. The sequenced sample consisted of PBMCs. The origin of the receptors is a human donor in good health (CMV status not recorded). Some clones in this sample may be carry-over from other donors' samples. Each CDR3 is given with its conserved first and last residue. D genes are given only for firm matches. The size field is filled for only some rows; it gives once, few, many or a size class.

TRBV9	-	few	TRBJ2-1	CASSPRLGQSQYNEQFF	TGTGCCAGCAGCCCTAGATTGGGGCAGTCCCAATACAATGAGCAGTTCTTC
TRBV28	TRBD2	many	TRBJ2-5	CASRGGGGGETQYF	TGTGCCAGCAGAGGCGGGGGAGGCGGGGAGACCCAGTACTTC
TRBV15	-	-	TRBJ1-1	CATSRDRTGNTEAFF	TGTGCCACCAGCAGAGACAGGACGGGGAACACTGAAGCTTTCTTT
TRBV30	-	many	TRBJ1-1	CAWTGETEAFF	TGTGCCTGGACCGGGGAGACTGAAGCTTTCTTT
TRBV20-1	-	-	TRBJ1-2	CSAGRGQNPGNYGYTF	TGCAGTGCTGGTCGAGGACAGAATCCTGGCAACTATGGCTACACCTTC
TRBV10-1	-	many	TRBJ2-3	CASSDVGRTDTQYF	TGCGCCAGCAGTGACGTGGGGCGCACAGATACGCAGTATTTT
TRBV10-3	-	-	TRBJ2-2	CAISERTANTGELFF	TGTGCCATCAGTGAGCGGACAGCGAACACCGGGGAGCTGTTTTTT
TRBV7-2	-	many	TRBJ2-6	CASSIDSSGANVLTF	TGTGCCAGCAGCATCGACAGCTCTGGGGCCAACGTCCTGACTTTC
TRBV7-2	-	many	TRBJ1-6	CASSLDRKGSPLHF	TGTGCCAGCAGCTTAGATCGCAAGGGTTCACCCCTCCACTTT
TRBV11-3	-	many	TRBJ2-5	CASSHRSSQETQYF	TGTGCCAGCAGCCATCGGTCCAGCCAAGAGACCCAGTACTTC
TRBV27	TRBD1	-	TRBJ1-2	CASSFPGQGIRGYTF	TGTGCCAGCAGTTTTCCGGGACAGGGGATTCGAGGCTACACCTTC
TRBV12-3/TRBV12-4	TRBD2	once	TRBJ2-2	CASSLVAGGPTGELFF	TGTGCCAGCAGTTTAGTAGCGGGGGGGCCGACCGGGGAGCTGTTTTTT
TRBV20-1	-	many	TRBJ1-4	CSARAGRAHEGLFF	TGCAGTGCTAGAGCCGGACGGGCTCATGAGGGACTGTTTTTT
TRBV6-4	-	few	TRBJ1-6	CASSEEGNQSPLHF	TGTGCCAGCAGTGAAGAAGGCAACCAGTCACCCCTCCACTTT
TRBV6-5	TRBD1	many	TRBJ2-1	CASSTPGQGTYEQFF	TGTGCCAGCAGTACGCCGGGACAGGGGACCTATGAGCAGTTCTTC
TRBV5-1	-	few	TRBJ1-1	CASSEPLANTEAFF	TGCGCCAGCAGCGAGCCTTTGGCGAACACTGAAGCTTTCTTT
TRBV5-1	-	few	TRBJ1-2	CASSLSQNYGYTF	TGCGCCAGCAGCTTGTCCCAGAACTATGGCTACACCTTC
TRBV7-9	-	many	TRBJ1-1	CASSPLGAGNTEAFF	TGTGCCAGCAGCCCCCTCGGGGCGGGGAACACTGAAGCTTTCTTT
TRBV15	-	many	TRBJ2-1	CATSKWGGAEYNEQFF	TGTGCCACCAGCAAATGGGGGGGGGCGGAATACAATGAGCAGTTCTTC
TRBV6-2/TRBV6-3	TRBD1	many	TRBJ2-7	CASTQGAARSYEQYF	TGTGCCAGCACCCAGGGGGCGGCGAGGTCCTACGAGCAGTACTTC
TRBV4-2	-	many	TRBJ2-3	CASSQEASVGDTQYF	TGTGCCAGCAGCCAAGAGGCTAGCGTCGGTGATACGCAGTATTTT
TRBV13	TRBD2	few	TRBJ2-7	CASSNPSGGAYEQYF	TGTGCCAGCAGCAACCCTAGCGGGGGGGCCTACGAGCAGTACTTC
TRBV7-2	-	many	TRBJ2-3	CASSYSGLTSTDTQYF	TGTGCCAGCAGTTACAGCGGCCTAACTAGCACAGATACGCAGTATTTT
TRBV6-2/TRBV6-3	TRBD1	many	TRBJ2-1	CASSRTGGYNEQFF	TGTGCCAGCAGTAGGACAGGGGGCTATAATGAGCAGTTCTTC
TRBV28	TRBD1	few	TRBJ2-7	CASSLPSTGNYEQYF	TGTGCCAGCAGTCTGCCTTCGACAGGGAACTACGAGCAGTACTTC
TRBV23-1	-	few	TRBJ2-1	CASSQSAGTYEQFF	TGCGCCAGCAGTCAATCGGCCGGGACATACGAGCAGTTCTTC
TRBV7-3	TRBD2	many	TRBJ2-1	CASSPLAGGQNEQFF	TGTGCCAGCAGCCCCTTAGCGGGGGGGCAAAATGAGCAGTTCTTC
TRBV12-5	-	few	TRBJ2-7	CASGLDSYEQYF	TGTGCTAGTGGTTTGGACAGTTACGAGCAGTACTTC
TRBV7-2	-	many	TRBJ2-3	CASSLAYLSTDTQYF	TGTGCCAGCAGCTTAGCCTACCTAAGCACAGATACGCAGTATTTT
TRBV10-3	TRBD1	many	TRBJ1-1	CAIRQGAEAFF	TGTGCCATCCGACAGGGGGCTGAAGCTTTCTTT
TRBV7-8	TRBD2	many	TRBJ2-3	CATRPSGGALGTDTQYF	TGTGCCACCCGCCCTAGCGGGGGGGCTCTCGGCACAGATACGCAGTATTTT
TRBV10-3	-	few	TRBJ1-1	CAISESEGQLNTEAFF	TGTGCCATCAGTGAGTCTGAAGGACAGTTGAACACTGAAGCTTTCTTT
TRBV6-1	-	many	TRBJ1-1	CASSDETEAFF	TGTGCCAGCAGTGATGAAACTGAAGCTTTCTTT
TRBV14	-	many	TRBJ2-5	CASSQDRRLSETQYF	TGTGCCAGCAGCCAAGATCGCAGGCTTTCCGAGACCCAGTACTTC
TRBV20-1	TRBD1	many	TRBJ1-5	CSARGDSLDQPQHF	TGCAGTGCTAGAGGGGACAGTTTGGATCAGCCCCAGCATTTT
TRBV5-5	-	few	TRBJ1-1	CASSLRQVGGTEAFF	TGTGCCAGCAGCCTTCGACAGGTTGGGGGCACTGAAGCTTTCTTT
TRBV5-5	-	many	TRBJ1-6	CASSDVGGRISPLHF	TGTGCCAGCAGTGACGTGGGGGGTCGTATTTCACCCCTCCACTTT
TRBV3-1	-	-	TRBJ2-2	CASSQLNTGELFF	TGTGCCAGCAGCCAACTGAACACCGGGGAGCTGTTTTTT
TRBV28	-	many	TRBJ1-3	CASTSGGTSSGNTIYF	TGTGCCAGCACTTCTGGAGGGACAAGCTCTGGAAACACCATATATTTT
TRBV7-2	-	many	TRBJ2-3	CASSLRGAPSTDTQYF	TGTGCCAGCAGCTTAAGGGGGGCACCTAGCACAGATACGCAGTATTTT
TRBV7-9	TRBD1	many	TRBJ2-7	CASSSLDRIPYEQYF	TGTGCCAGCAGCTCCCTGGACAGGATTCCCTACGAGCAGTACTTC